This T cell receptor beta chain was retrieved from a study of human T cells and chemical hapten exposure. Looking at the study overall: The patients, most of them female, presented with alopecia areata, totalis or universalis.

Trimming removed 10 bases from V and 0 bases from J, with 14 bases in between. Germline values: CDR1 LGHDT, CDR2 YNNKEL (reference sequence). The CDR3 runs 14 residues. One entry per CDR3 protein results from TCRdb running MiXCR on the RACE reads. The sample holds some 350,000 distinct CDR3 sequences, roughly 6.9% seen once. This clonotype turned up a few times. Time point denoted: patch test 1, 2 weeks after DPC sensitization. Treatment noted: therapeutic diphenylcyclopropenone sensitization with weekly scalp DPC. The sequencing used whole blood, collected in connection with sensitization to the hapten diphenylcyclopropenone (DPC). The clonotype originates from a young woman with alopecia areata. Some clones in this sample may be carry-over from other donors' samples. The gene calls are TRBV3-1 and TRBJ2-3; possibly TRBD2 for D (5 bases). The CDR3 sequence is CATARETSTDTQYF. Written as DNA, the CDR3 is TGTGCCACCGCTCGGGAAACTAGCACAGATACGCAGTATTTT.